This T cell receptor (beta chain) was sequenced for a study of cytomegalovirus exposure and HLA in healthy donors. Study-level findings and limits: Presence/absence analyses supposed approximately even sequencing depth among donors. HLA alleles were associated with 15,000 to 20,000 TCR beta sequences in a later analysis at 0.05 false discovery rate. CMV antigen specificity was confirmed in vitro for a few CMV-associated chains. Reports indicate that TCR beta sequences accurately predicted the HLA-A and HLA-B alleles of most subjects.

CDR1 WNHNN and CDR2 SYGVQD come from the germline V gene (reference sequence). The CDR3 totals 15 residues. Trimming left V 5 bases short and J 3 bases short, with 17 bases between. Vbeta (60) and Jbeta (13) primers were used in the PCR. TCRdb's copy holds only in-frame clones and misses some; the assay was immunoSEQ multiplex PCR. Of approximately 100,000 clones in the sample, about 79% were seen once. In regard to this clone: Its antigen is unknown.

V and J are TRBV10-1 and TRBJ2-7, with D perhaps TRBD1 (6 bases). What was sequenced was PBMCs. This clonotype was sampled from a female donor in good health and CMV-seropositive. The chain's CDR3 is CASSTPDSLFYEQYF. The CDR3 nucleotides are TGCGCCAGCAGTACCCCGGACAGCCTCTTCTACGAGCAGTACTTC.